This T cell receptor beta chain was profiled in a study of OX40 agonist ivuxolimab in advanced cancers. Whole-study context: Males comprised around 78% of the group, whose mean age was approximately 60 years (range about 23 to 80). Overall study results and limits: Both blood CD4+ and CD8+ T cells showed clonal growth by week 6 at 0.1 to 3.0 mg/kg. CD4+ T cells averaged fewer expanded clones than CD8+ T cells.

This clone was counted a few times. The target antigen is unknown. Trimming left V 1 base short and J 5 bases short, with 9 bases between. In germline, CDR1 is LNHNV, CDR2 YYDKDF (reference sequence). CDR3 length equals 14 residues. TCRdb's table, derived via immunoSEQ multiplex PCR, lists solely in-frame clones and lacks some. This table has some 98,000 clones, 80% to 90% appearing once. The chain employs TRBV15 and TRBJ1-5, with no clear D. This TCR came from an adult with an advanced solid tumor such as melanoma, head and neck, liver or kidney cancer. Specimen: CD4+ or CD8+ T cells sorted from blood, collected in a trial of the OX40 agonist ivuxolimab. This CDR3 reads CATSRGNLDQPQHF. The CDR3 DNA reads as TGTGCCACCAGCAGAGGAAACCTAGATCAGCCCCAGCATTTT.